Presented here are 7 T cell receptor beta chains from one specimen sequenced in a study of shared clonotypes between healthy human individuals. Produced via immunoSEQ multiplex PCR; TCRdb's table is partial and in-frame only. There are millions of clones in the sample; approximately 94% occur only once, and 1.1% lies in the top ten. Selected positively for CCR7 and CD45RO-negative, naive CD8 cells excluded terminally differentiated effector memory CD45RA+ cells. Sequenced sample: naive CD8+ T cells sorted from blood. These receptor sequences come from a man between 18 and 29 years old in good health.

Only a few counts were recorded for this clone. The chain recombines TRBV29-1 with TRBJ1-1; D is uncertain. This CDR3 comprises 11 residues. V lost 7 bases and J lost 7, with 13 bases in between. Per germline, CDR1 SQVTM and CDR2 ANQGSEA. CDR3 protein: CSALDGIEAFF. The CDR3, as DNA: TGCAGCGCCTTGGACGGTATTGAAGCTTTCTTT.

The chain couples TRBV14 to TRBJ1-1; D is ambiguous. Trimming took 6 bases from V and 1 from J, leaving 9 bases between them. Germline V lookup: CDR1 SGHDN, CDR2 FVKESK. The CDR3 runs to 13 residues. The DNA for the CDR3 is TGTGCCAGCAGTCCCTGGGCGAACACTGAAGCTTTCTTT. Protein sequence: CASSPWANTEAFF.

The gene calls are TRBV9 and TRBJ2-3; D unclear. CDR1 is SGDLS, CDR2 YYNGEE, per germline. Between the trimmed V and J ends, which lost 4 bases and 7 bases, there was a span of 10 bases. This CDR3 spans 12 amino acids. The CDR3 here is CASSPNHNTQYF. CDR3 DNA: TGTGCCAGCAGCCCCAACCACAATACGCAGTATTTT.

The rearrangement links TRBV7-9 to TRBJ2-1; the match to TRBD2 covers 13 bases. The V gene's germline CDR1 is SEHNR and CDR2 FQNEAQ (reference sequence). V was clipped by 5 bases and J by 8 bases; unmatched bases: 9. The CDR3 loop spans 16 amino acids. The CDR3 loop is CASSRGLAGVSDEQFF. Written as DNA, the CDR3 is TGTGCCAGCAGCCGAGGACTAGCGGGAGTGTCGGATGAGCAGTTCTTC. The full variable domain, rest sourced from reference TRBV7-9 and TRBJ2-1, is DTGVSQNPRHKITKRGQNVTFRCDPISEHNRLYWYRQTLGQGPEFLTYFQNEAQLEKSRLLSDRFSAERPKGSFSTLEIQRTEQGDSAMYLCASSRGLAGVSDEQFFGPGTRLTVL.

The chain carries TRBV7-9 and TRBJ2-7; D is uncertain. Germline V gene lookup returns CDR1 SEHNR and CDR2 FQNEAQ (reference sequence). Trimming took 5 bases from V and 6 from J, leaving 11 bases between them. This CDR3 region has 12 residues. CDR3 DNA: TGTGCCAGCAGCGGAGATCGGTTCGAGCAGTACTTC. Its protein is CASSGDRFEQYF.

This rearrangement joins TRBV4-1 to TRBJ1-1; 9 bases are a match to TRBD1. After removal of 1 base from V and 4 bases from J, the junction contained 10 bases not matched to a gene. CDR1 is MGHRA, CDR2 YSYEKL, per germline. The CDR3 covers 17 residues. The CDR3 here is CASSQVLDRGRFTEAFF. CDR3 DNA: TGCGCCAGCAGCCAAGTTTTGGACAGGGGAAGATTCACTGAAGCTTTCTTT.

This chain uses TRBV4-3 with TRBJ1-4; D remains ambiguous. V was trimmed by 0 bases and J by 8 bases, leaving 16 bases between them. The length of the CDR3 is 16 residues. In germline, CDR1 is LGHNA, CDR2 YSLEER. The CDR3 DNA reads TGCGCCAGCAGCCAAGAAGTTCTGGGGATCGGAGAAAAACTGTTTTTT. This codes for CASSQEVLGIGEKLFF.